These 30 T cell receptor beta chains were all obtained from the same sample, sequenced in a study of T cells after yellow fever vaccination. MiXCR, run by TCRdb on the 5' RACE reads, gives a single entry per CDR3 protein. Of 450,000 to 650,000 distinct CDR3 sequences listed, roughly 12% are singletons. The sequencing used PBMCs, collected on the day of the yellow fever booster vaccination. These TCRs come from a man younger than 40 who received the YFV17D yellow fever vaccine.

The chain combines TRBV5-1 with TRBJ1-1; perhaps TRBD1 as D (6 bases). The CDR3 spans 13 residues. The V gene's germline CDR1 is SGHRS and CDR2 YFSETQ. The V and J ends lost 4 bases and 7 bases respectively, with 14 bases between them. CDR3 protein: CASSGRARGEAFF. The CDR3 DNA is TGCGCCAGCAGCGGCCGGGCCAGGGGTGAAGCTTTCTTT.

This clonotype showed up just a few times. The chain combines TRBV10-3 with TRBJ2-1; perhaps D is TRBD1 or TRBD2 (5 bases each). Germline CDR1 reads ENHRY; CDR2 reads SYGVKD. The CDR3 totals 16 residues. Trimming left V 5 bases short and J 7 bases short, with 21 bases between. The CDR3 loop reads CAISSLPGTLGNEQFF. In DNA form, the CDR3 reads TGTGCCATCAGTTCTCTCCCCGGGACCCTGGGGAATGAGCAGTTCTTC.

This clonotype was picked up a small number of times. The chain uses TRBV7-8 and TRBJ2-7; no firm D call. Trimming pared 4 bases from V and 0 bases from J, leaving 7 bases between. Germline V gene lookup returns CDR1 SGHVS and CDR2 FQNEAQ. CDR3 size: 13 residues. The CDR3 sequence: CASSSIASYEQYF. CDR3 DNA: TGTGCCAGCAGCTCGATTGCCTCCTACGAGCAGTACTTC. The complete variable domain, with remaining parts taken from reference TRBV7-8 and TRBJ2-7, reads GAGVSQSPRYKVAKRGQDVALRCDPISGHVSLFWYQQALGQGPEFLTYFQNEAQLDKSGLPSDRFFAERPEGSVSTLKIQRTQQEDSAVYLCASSSIASYEQYFGPGTRLTVT.

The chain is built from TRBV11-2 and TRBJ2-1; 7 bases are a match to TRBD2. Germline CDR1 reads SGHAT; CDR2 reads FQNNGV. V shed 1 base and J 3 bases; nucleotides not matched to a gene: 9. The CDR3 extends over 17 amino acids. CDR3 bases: TGTGCCAGCAGCTTAGGACTGGCGGGAGCCATCTACAATGAGCAGTTCTTC. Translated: CASSLGLAGAIYNEQFF.

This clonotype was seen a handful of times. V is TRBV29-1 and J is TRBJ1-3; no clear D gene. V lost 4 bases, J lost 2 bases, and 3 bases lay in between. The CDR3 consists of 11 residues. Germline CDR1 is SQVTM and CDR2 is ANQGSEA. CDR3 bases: TGCAGCGTTGTTACTGGAAACACCATATATTTT. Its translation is CSVVTGNTIYF.

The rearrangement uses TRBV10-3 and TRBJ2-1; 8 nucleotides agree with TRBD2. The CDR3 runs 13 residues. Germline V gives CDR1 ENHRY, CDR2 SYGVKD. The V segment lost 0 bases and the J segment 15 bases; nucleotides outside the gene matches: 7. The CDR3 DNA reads TGTGCCATCAGTGAGTCTCCCGGGACTAGTTCGTTCTTC. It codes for CAISESPGTSSFF.

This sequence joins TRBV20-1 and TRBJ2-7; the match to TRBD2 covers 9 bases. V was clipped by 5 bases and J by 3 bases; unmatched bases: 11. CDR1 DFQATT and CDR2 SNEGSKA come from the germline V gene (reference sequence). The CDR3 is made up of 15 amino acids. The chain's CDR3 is CSADPLSGGRYEQYF. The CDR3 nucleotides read TGCAGTGCTGACCCCCTGAGCGGGGGGCGCTACGAGCAGTACTTC.

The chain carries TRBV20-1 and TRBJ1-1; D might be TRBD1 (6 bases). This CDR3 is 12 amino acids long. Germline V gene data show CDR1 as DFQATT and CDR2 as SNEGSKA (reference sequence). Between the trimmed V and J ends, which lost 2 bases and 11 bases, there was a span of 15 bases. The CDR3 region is CSARLTGRLAFF. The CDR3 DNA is TGCAGTGCTAGACTTACAGGGAGGTTGGCTTTCTTT.

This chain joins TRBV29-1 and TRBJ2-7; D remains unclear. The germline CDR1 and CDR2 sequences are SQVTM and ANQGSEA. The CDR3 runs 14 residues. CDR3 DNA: TGCACCCCGTTCATCGGCCTTGGGCACTACGAGCAGTACTTC. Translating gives CTPFIGLGHYEQYF.

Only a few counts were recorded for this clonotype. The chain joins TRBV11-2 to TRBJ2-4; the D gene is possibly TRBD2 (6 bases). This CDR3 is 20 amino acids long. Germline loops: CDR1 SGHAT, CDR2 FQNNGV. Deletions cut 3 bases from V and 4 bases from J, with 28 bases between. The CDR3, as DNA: TGTGCCAGCAGCTTTAAAACACCGAAAACCCCGACGGCGGGGAAAAACATTCAGTACTTC. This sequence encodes CASSFKTPKTPTAGKNIQYF.

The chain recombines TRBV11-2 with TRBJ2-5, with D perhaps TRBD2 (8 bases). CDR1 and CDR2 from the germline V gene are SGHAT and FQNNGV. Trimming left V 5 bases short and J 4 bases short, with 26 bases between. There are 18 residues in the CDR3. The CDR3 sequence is CASSRKTGIAGLSETQYF. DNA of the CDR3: TGTGCCAGCAGCCGAAAGACAGGGATAGCGGGACTTTCAGAGACCCAGTACTTC.

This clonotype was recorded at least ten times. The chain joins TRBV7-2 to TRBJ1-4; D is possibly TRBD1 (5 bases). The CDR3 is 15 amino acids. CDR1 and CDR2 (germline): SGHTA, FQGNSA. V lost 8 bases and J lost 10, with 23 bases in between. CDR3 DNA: TGTGCCAGCGGCCCGGTGGGAGCGCGGGGGACAAAACTGTTTTTT. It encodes CASGPVGARGTKLFF. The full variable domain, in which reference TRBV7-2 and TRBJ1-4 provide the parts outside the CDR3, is GAGVSQSPSNKVTEKGKDVELRCDPISGHTALYWYRQSLGQGLEFLIYFQGNSAPDKSGLPSDRFSAERTGGSVSTLTIQRTQQEDSAVYLCASGPVGARGTKLFFGSGTQLSVL.

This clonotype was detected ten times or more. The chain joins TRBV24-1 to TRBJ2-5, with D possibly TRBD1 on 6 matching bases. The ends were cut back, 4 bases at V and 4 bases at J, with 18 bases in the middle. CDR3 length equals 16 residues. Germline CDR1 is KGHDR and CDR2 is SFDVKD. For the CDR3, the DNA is TGTGCCACCAGTGACCCCGGGCTACAGGGTACAGAGACCCAGTACTTC. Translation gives CATSDPGLQGTETQYF.

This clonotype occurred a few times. The CDR3 sequence is CASSVAGTGDSYEQYF. In DNA, the CDR3 is TGTGCCAGCAGCGTAGCCGGGACAGGGGATTCCTACGAGCAGTACTTC. The chain is built from TRBV9 and TRBJ2-7; 10 bases match TRBD1. CDR1 and CDR2 (germline): SGDLS, YYNGEE. The V gene end was trimmed by 0 bases and the J gene end by 1 base; junction bases not matched to a gene: 4. The CDR3 runs to 16 residues.

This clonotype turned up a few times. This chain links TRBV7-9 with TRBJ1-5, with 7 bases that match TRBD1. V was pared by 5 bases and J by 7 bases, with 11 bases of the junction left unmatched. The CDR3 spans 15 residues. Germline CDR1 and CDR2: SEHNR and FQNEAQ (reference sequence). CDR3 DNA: TGTGCCAGCAGCCCACGGGGGACAGCCCCACAGCCCCAGCATTTT. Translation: CASSPRGTAPQPQHF.

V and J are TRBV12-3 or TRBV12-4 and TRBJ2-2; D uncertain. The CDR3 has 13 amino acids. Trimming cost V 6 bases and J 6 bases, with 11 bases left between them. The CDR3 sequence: CASRGFRPGELFF. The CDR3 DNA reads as TGTGCCAGCAGGGGATTCCGACCCGGGGAGCTGTTTTTT.

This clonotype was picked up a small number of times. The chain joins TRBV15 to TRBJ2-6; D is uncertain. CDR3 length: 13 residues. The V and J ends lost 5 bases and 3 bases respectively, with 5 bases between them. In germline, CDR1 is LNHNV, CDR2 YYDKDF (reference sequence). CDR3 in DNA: TGTGCCACCAGCCTAATTGGGGCCAACGTCCTGACTTTC. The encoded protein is CATSLIGANVLTF. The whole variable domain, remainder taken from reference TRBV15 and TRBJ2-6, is DAMVIQNPRYQVTQFGKPVTLSCSQTLNHNVMYWYQQKSSQAPKLLFHYYDKDFNNEADTPDNFQSRRPNTSFCFLDIRSPGLGDTAMYLCATSLIGANVLTFGAGSRLTVL.

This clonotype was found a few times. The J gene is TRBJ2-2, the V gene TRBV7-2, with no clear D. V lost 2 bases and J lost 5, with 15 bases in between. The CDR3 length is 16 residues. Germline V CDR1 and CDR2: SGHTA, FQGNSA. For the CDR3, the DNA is TGTGCCAGCAGCTTAAGGGTTTCTGTCAAGACCGGGGAGCTGTTTTTT. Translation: CASSLRVSVKTGELFF.

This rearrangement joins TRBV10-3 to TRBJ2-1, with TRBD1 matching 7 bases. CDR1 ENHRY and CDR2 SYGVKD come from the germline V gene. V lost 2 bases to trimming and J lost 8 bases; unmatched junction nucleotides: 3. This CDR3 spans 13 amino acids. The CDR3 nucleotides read TGTGCCATCAGTGAGAGACAGGGATATGAGCAGTTCTTC. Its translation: CAISERQGYEQFF.

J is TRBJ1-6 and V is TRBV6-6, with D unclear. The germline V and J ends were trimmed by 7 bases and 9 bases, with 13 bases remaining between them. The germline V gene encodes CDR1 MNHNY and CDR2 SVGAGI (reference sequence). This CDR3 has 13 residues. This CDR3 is CASTETQTSPLHF. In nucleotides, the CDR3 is TGTGCCAGCACCGAGACCCAGACTTCACCCCTCCACTTT.

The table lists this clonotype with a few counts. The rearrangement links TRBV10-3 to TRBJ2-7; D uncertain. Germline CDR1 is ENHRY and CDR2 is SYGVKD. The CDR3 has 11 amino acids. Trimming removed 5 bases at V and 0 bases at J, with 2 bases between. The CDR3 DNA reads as TGTGCCATCAGTATCTCCTACGAGCAGTACTTC. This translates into CAISISYEQYF.

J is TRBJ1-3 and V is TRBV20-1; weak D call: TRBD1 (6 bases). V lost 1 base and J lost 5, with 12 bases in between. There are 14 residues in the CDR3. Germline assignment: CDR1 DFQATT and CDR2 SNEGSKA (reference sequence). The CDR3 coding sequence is TGCAGTGCTAGAGGATCGGGGGCTCGAAACACCATATATTTT. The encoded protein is CSARGSGARNTIYF.

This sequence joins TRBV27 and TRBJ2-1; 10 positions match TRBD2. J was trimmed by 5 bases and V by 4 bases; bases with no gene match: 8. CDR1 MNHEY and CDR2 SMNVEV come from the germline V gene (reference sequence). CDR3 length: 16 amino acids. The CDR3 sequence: CASSSLAGVSNNEQFF. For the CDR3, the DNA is TGTGCCAGCAGTTCCCTAGCGGGAGTGAGTAACAATGAGCAGTTCTTC.

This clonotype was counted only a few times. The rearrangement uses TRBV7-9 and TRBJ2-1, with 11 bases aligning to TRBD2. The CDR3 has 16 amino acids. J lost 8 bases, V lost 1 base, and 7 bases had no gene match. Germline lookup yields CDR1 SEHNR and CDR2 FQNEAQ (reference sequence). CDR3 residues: CASSLVQLAGAHEQFF. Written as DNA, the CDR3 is TGTGCCAGCAGCTTAGTCCAACTAGCGGGAGCCCATGAGCAGTTCTTC.

The chain's CDR3 is CSARPWTSGSPRDNNEQFF. As DNA, the CDR3 is TGCAGTGCTAGACCTTGGACTAGCGGGAGCCCACGCGATAACAATGAGCAGTTCTTC. The rearrangement uses TRBV20-1 and TRBJ2-1, with TRBD2 identical over 13 bases. The V gene's germline CDR1 is DFQATT and CDR2 SNEGSKA (reference sequence). V trimming: 2 bases; J trimming: 5 bases; junction bases outside the gene matches: 15. The CDR3 sequence is 19 residues long.

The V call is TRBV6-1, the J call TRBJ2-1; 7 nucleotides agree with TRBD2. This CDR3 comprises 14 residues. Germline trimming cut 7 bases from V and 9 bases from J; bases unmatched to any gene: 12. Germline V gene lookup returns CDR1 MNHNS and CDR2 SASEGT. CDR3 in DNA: TGTGCCAGCATCAGCGGGATGCGTTGGGGTGAGCAGTTCTTC. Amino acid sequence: CASISGMRWGEQFF.

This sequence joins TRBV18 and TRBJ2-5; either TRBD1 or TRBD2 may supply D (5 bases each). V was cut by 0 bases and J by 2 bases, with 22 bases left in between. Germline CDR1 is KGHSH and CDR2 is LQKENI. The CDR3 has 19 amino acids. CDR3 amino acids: CASSPPGRGSGMNQETQYF. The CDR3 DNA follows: TGTGCCAGCTCACCACCCGGTCGAGGGTCAGGGATGAATCAAGAGACCCAGTACTTC.

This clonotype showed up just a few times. CDR3 in DNA: TGCAGTGCTAGCCCCGTTATTGCGAGCTCCTACAATGAGCAGTTCTTC. Translated: CSASPVIASSYNEQFF. J is TRBJ2-1 and V is TRBV20-1; D unresolved. Trimming removed 3 bases from V and 0 bases from J, with 15 bases in between. The CDR3 contains 16 residues. From germline, CDR1 is DFQATT and CDR2 SNEGSKA (reference sequence).

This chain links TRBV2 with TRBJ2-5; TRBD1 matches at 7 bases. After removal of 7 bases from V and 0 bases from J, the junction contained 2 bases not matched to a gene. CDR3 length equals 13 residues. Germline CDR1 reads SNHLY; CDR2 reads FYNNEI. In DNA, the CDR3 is TGTGCCAGCATAGGACAGGACCAAGAGACCCAGTACTTC. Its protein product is CASIGQDQETQYF.

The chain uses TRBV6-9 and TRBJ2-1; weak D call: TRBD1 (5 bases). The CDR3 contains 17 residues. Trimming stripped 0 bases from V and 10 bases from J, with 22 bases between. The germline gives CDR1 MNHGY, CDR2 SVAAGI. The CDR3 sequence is CASSYSGAEVGTREQFF. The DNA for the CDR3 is TGTGCCAGCAGTTATTCAGGGGCAGAGGTGGGAACCAGGGAGCAGTTCTTC.